Listed here are 27 T cell receptor beta chains from one sample, sequenced in a study of regulatory T cells in long-lasting Graves disease. Documented time point: persistent/refractory GD, antithyroid drugs over 5 years with positive TRAb. PBMC RNA was the source of the TCR library. To make TCR beta libraries, researchers used iRepertoire HTBI primers and Arm-PCR of CDR3 regions. TCRdb recomputed calls from the multiplex PCR reads with MiXCR, one row per CDR3 protein. The sample contains roughly 360,000 distinct CDR3 sequences, 20% to 25% of which appear only once. The sample consisted of peripheral blood mononuclear cells (PBMCs), taken when the disease was refractory, from a patient treated with antithyroid drugs. These receptors all come from a woman in her 40s with Graves disease.

The chain employs TRBV6-2 or TRBV6-3 and TRBJ1-2; D is perhaps TRBD1 (6 bases). Trimming took off 2 bases at V and 8 bases at J, with 12 bases between the two ends. The V gene's germline CDR1 is MNHEY and CDR2 SVGEGT. This CDR3 is built from 13 residues. The CDR3 is CASSYKTGRGYTF. In DNA, the CDR3 is TGTGCCAGCAGTTACAAAACAGGGAGGGGCTACACCTTC.

This sequence joins TRBV28 and TRBJ2-3; D gene uncertain. The CDR3 is made up of 15 amino acids. V was clipped by 8 bases and J by 1 base, with 16 bases between them. The V gene's germline CDR1 is MDHEN and CDR2 SYDVKM. CDR3 DNA: TGTGCCAGCCAGCAGGAGCCCCAGGGCACAGATACGCAGTATTTT. Translation gives CASQQEPQGTDTQYF. The whole variable domain, remainder taken from reference TRBV28 and TRBJ2-3, is DVKVTQSSRYLVKRTGEKVFLECVQDMDHENMFWYRQDPGLGLRLIYFSYDVKMKEKGDIPEGYSVSREKKERFSLILESASTNQTSMYLCASQQEPQGTDTQYFGPGTRLTVL.

This clonotype was counted many times. The J gene is TRBJ1-5, the V gene TRBV12-3 or TRBV12-4; possible D gene TRBD1, 6 bases. Trimming removed 1 base at V and 10 bases at J, with 11 bases between. This CDR3 is 13 amino acids long. This chain's CDR3 is CASSLGDMTPQHF. In nucleotides, the CDR3 is TGTGCCAGCAGTTTAGGGGACATGACACCCCAGCATTTT.

This clonotype showed up many times. V is TRBV12-3 or TRBV12-4 and J is TRBJ2-7; 7 nucleotides agree with TRBD2. The CDR3 is 15 amino acids. V shed 6 bases and J 0 bases; nucleotides not matched to a gene: 8. CDR3 loop: CASSTTGTNSYEQYF. The CDR3 region has the DNA TGTGCCAGCAGCACCACTGGGACTAACTCCTACGAGCAGTACTTC.

This clonotype appeared many times. V gene TRBV28 combines with J gene TRBJ1-5; D is ambiguous. CDR1 MDHEN and CDR2 SYDVKM come from the germline V gene. The V and J ends lost 2 bases and 0 bases respectively, with 8 bases between them. The length of the CDR3 is 15 residues. The DNA for the CDR3 is TGTGCCAGCAGTTTAGAAGAGGATAGCAATCAGCCCCAGCATTTT. This encodes CASSLEEDSNQPQHF.

This sequence joins TRBV5-8 and TRBJ1-3; D unresolved. The germline V gene has CDR1 SGHTS and CDR2 YDEGEE. The CDR3 loop spans 14 amino acids. Trimming removed 5 bases at V and 7 bases at J, with 16 bases between. The CDR3: CASRTRGSDNTIYF. The CDR3 DNA is TGTGCCAGCAGAACCCGAGGTTCGGATAACACCATATATTTT.

This clonotype was counted many times. The chain links TRBV12-3 or TRBV12-4 to TRBJ1-2; 7 bases agree with TRBD1. The J segment lost 7 bases and the V segment lost 5 bases, leaving 7 bases of the junction unmatched. The CDR3 is 13 residues long. The CDR3 loop reads CASSPTGAGGYTF. The CDR3 region has the DNA TGTGCCAGCAGTCCTACAGGGGCTGGTGGCTACACCTTC.

This clonotype was observed many times. The genes are TRBV27 and TRBJ2-7; D gene ambiguous. CDR3 length: 14 residues. Germline CDR1 reads MNHEY; CDR2 reads SMNVEV (reference sequence). V lost 3 bases, J lost 0 bases, and 9 bases lay in between. The CDR3: CASSFGESSYEQYF. The CDR3 DNA sequence: TGTGCCAGCAGTTTTGGCGAAAGCTCCTACGAGCAGTACTTC.

This clonotype was counted a few times. This sequence joins TRBV10-3 and TRBJ1-5, with D uncertain. Trimming cost V 6 bases and J 2 bases, with 8 bases left between them. Germline V gives CDR1 ENHRY, CDR2 SYGVKD. The CDR3 covers 13 residues. In DNA form, the CDR3 reads TGTGCCATCAGGGACGGGGGCAATCAGCCCCAGCATTTT. It is translated as CAIRDGGNQPQHF.

This clonotype appeared a single time. J is TRBJ2-7 and V is TRBV28, with 8 bases matching TRBD1. The CDR3 runs to 16 residues. Germline CDR1 and CDR2: MDHEN and SYDVKM. V trimming: 8 bases; J trimming: 1 base; junction bases outside the gene matches: 13. As DNA, the CDR3 is TGTGCCAGCTCACCAGGTGCGGGACAGGTGTCCTACGAGCAGTACTTC. Amino acid sequence: CASSPGAGQVSYEQYF.

This clonotype has more than one count but fewer than ten. The gene calls are TRBV7-9 and TRBJ2-7, with unresolved D. Trimming left V 5 bases short and J 6 bases short, with 14 bases between. Germline V gives CDR1 SEHNR, CDR2 FQNEAQ (reference sequence). This CDR3 is 13 amino acids long. CDR3 DNA: TGTGCCAGCAGCCGAAGCCGTGCAGGCGAGCAGTACTTC. It yields the protein CASSRSRAGEQYF.

This clonotype was counted a few times. The chain joins TRBV11-2 to TRBJ2-7; the match to TRBD2 covers 8 bases. This CDR3 comprises 17 residues. The V gene's germline CDR1 is SGHAT and CDR2 FQNNGV. V shed 4 bases, J shed 1 base, and the junction held 12 bases outside the gene matches. For the CDR3, the DNA is TGTGCCAGCAGCTCCATGTTCGGGAGGGCCGGATCCTACGAGCAGTACTTC. This encodes CASSSMFGRAGSYEQYF.

This clonotype was picked up a small number of times. The V call is TRBV28, the J call TRBJ1-5, with unresolved D. CDR1 and CDR2 from the germline V gene are MDHEN and SYDVKM. CDR3 length equals 14 residues. Trimming shortened V by 3 bases and J by 5 bases, and 11 bases separated the two germline ends. This CDR3 reads CASSFGGIDQPQHF. Written as DNA, the CDR3 is TGTGCCAGCAGTTTTGGTGGGATTGATCAGCCCCAGCATTTT. The full variable domain, in which reference TRBV28 and TRBJ1-5 provide the parts outside the CDR3, is DVKVTQSSRYLVKRTGEKVFLECVQDMDHENMFWYRQDPGLGLRLIYFSYDVKMKEKGDIPEGYSVSREKKERFSLILESASTNQTSMYLCASSFGGIDQPQHFGDGTRLSIL.

V gene TRBV13 combines with J gene TRBJ1-1, with D possibly being TRBD1 (5 bases). V was shortened by 5 bases and J by 11 bases, with 18 bases between the two germline ends. Germline lookup yields CDR1 PRHDT and CDR2 FYEKMQ (reference sequence). This CDR3 comprises 13 residues. This CDR3 reads CASSPPGGVGAFF. CDR3 sequence (DNA): TGTGCCAGCAGCCCCCCCGGGGGAGTAGGGGCTTTCTTT. Full variable domain (missing parts from reference TRBV13 and TRBJ1-1): AAGVIQSPRHLIKEKRETATLKCYPIPRHDTVYWYQQGPGQDPQFLISFYEKMQSDKGSIPDRFSAQQFSDYHSELNMSSLELGDSALYFCASSPPGGVGAFFGQGTRLTVV.

This clonotype was counted between two and nine times. The chain carries TRBV4-1 and TRBJ1-5; D perhaps matches TRBD1 (5 bases). The ends were cut back, 0 bases at V and 7 bases at J, with 16 bases in the middle. This CDR3 is 16 amino acids long. Germline loops: CDR1 MGHRA, CDR2 YSYEKL. This CDR3 reads CASSQERGRVGQPQHF. The CDR3 nucleotides read TGCGCCAGCAGCCAAGAAAGGGGCAGGGTAGGGCAGCCCCAGCATTTT.

This clonotype has a count of ten or more. The chain couples TRBV28 to TRBJ1-1, with D perhaps TRBD1 (6 bases). With 5 bases removed from V and 6 bases from J, the gap between germline ends came to 22 bases. Germline V gene lookup returns CDR1 MDHEN and CDR2 SYDVKM. The CDR3 extends over 16 amino acids. The CDR3 here is CASSDASGGVGSEAFF. Written as DNA, the CDR3 is TGTGCCAGCAGTGACGCCTCCGGGGGCGTTGGATCTGAAGCTTTCTTT.

This clonotype has at least ten counts. V is TRBV7-3 and J is TRBJ1-1; 7 bases match TRBD1. The CDR3 has 12 residues. V shed 4 bases and J 6 bases; nucleotides not matched to a gene: 2. The V gene's germline CDR1 is SGHTA and CDR2 FQGTGA. CDR3 region: CASSSGGPEAFF. The CDR3 nucleotides are TGTGCCAGCAGCTCAGGGGGGCCTGAAGCTTTCTTT.

This clonotype was detected many times. The genes are TRBV20-1 and TRBJ2-5; D not certain. Germline loops: CDR1 DFQATT, CDR2 SNEGSKA (reference sequence). The V gene lost 5 bases and the J gene lost 0 bases, with 7 bases spanning the gap. The CDR3 totals 12 residues. CDR3 amino acids: CSASKYQETQYF. DNA for the CDR3: TGCAGTGCTTCAAAATACCAAGAGACCCAGTACTTC.

The chain couples TRBV19 to TRBJ2-7; TRBD2 might be the D (6 bases). V shed 5 bases and J shed 3 bases, with 11 bases lying between them. The CDR3 sequence is 13 residues long. Per the germline V gene, CDR1 is LNHDA and CDR2 is SQIVND (reference sequence). CDR3 in DNA: TGTGCCAGTAGTCCGACTAGTTTCTACGAGCAGTACTTC. As protein: CASSPTSFYEQYF.

This clonotype was seen at least ten times. This chain uses TRBV28 with TRBJ2-6; weak D call: TRBD1 (6 bases). V was cut by 7 bases and J by 3 bases, with 13 bases left in between. From germline, CDR1 is MDHEN and CDR2 SYDVKM. The CDR3 covers 15 residues. CDR3 region: CASTGVGYGANVLTF. The CDR3 bases are TGTGCCAGCACAGGGGTGGGTTATGGGGCCAACGTCCTGACTTTC.

This clonotype was counted only a few times. The chain recombines TRBV6-2 or TRBV6-3 with TRBJ1-1; weak D call: TRBD1 (6 bases). This CDR3 spans 11 amino acids. The V end lost 11 bases, the J end lost 4 bases, and 11 bases lay between the germline ends. Germline V gene lookup returns CDR1 MNHEY and CDR2 SVGEGT. The CDR3 DNA reads as TGTGCCGCGGACAGATCCACTGAAGCTTTCTTT. Amino acid sequence: CAADRSTEAFF.

This clonotype was found a few times. The chain couples TRBV9 to TRBJ1-5, with a weak D call TRBD1 (5 bases). Germline V CDR1 and CDR2: SGDLS, YYNGEE. V was cut by 0 bases and J by 6 bases, with 13 bases left in between. The CDR3 spans 15 residues. DNA of the CDR3: TGTGCCAGCAGCGTAGCGGGGCGCGTCGGTCAGCCCCAGCATTTT. Translated: CASSVAGRVGQPQHF.

This clonotype appeared many times. The J gene is TRBJ2-5, the V gene TRBV12-3 or TRBV12-4; D possibly corresponds to TRBD1 (6 bases). The CDR3 is made up of 15 amino acids. V dropped 5 bases and J dropped 6 bases, with 19 bases sitting between them. The DNA of the CDR3 is TGTGCCAGCAGTCCAACCACAGGGTTTCGGAAGACCCAGTACTTC. It is translated as CASSPTTGFRKTQYF.

This clonotype occurred many times. CDR3 bases: TGCAGTGCTAGGGGACTAGCGGGAGCACAAGAGACCCAGTACTTC. Encoded protein: CSARGLAGAQETQYF. The chain links TRBV20-1 to TRBJ2-5, with 14 nucleotides matching TRBD2. Germline assignment: CDR1 DFQATT and CDR2 SNEGSKA (reference sequence). V gave up 3 bases and J gave up 2 bases; unmatched junction bases: 2. The CDR3 totals 15 residues.

The sample holds many counts of this clonotype. The chain links TRBV6-5 to TRBJ2-5; TRBD1 agrees at 8 bases. This CDR3 region has 15 residues. Germline V lookup: CDR1 MNHEY, CDR2 SVGAGI. J lost 2 bases, V lost 4 bases, and 6 bases had no gene match. The CDR3 reads CASSSARQGQETQYF. DNA for the CDR3: TGTGCCAGCAGTTCCGCGCGACAGGGGCAAGAGACCCAGTACTTC.

This chain uses TRBV6-5 with TRBJ2-7; TRBD2 might be the D (6 bases). This CDR3 is 16 amino acids long. CDR1 and CDR2 from the germline V gene are MNHEY and SVGAGI. The V end was cut by 3 bases, the J end by 3 bases, with 18 bases between. The CDR3 nucleotides are TGTGCCAGCAGTTATTCCGGGGGTTGGTCTGACTACGAGCAGTACTTC. Amino acid sequence: CASSYSGGWSDYEQYF.

The rearrangement links TRBV20-1 to TRBJ2-1, with no clear D. The CDR3 loop spans 12 amino acids. Germline assignment: CDR1 DFQATT and CDR2 SNEGSKA (reference sequence). V was cut by 6 bases and J by 4 bases, with 10 bases left in between. CDR3 amino acids: CSASASYNEQFF. CDR3 in DNA: TGCAGTGCCTCAGCGAGTTACAATGAGCAGTTCTTC.